The source of this T cell receptor (beta chain) is a study of vaccination effects on CD4 cells after COVID-19. About the study: Relative to the second dose, post-vaccine samples were obtained a median of 72 days later.

The CDR3 totals 13 residues. Trimming took off 2 bases at V and 3 bases at J, with 7 bases between the two ends. Germline V lookup: CDR1 MNHEY, CDR2 SVGEGT. The data were produced by immunoSEQ multiplex PCR, yet TCRdb's version contains in-frame clones alone and is incomplete. The table records 65,000 to 95,000 clones, roughly 73% of them present only once. Antigen-specific CD4+ T cells were first expanded with viral peptide pools by the ViraFEST assay and only then sequenced. It was after nine to ten days of culture that CD4+ T cells were isolated. As their vaccination, participants received two doses of either BNT162b2 or mRNA-1273. Vaccine recipients had no previous SARS-CoV-2 infection; their nucleocapsid antibodies were negative. Cultivation was performed at a few million PBMC per well with around 9.3 IU/ml IL-2 and roughly 9.9 ug/ml peptides added. Cultures got half-medium changes with IL-2 on days 3 and 7.

A word on this clone: The antigen remains undetermined.

This TCR was sampled from a human donor who received a COVID-19 vaccine. The V call is TRBV6-2 or TRBV6-3, the J call TRBJ2-5, with D perhaps matching TRBD1 (5 bases). The specimen was CD4+ T cells from PBMCs cultured with HCoV-OC43 spike peptides, collected after COVID-19 vaccination. Subset specified: HCoV-OC43 spike overlapping peptide pool stimulation. The CDR3: CASSYRREETQYF. CDR3 DNA: TGTGCCAGCAGTTACCGCAGGGAAGAGACCCAGTACTTC.